The 3 T cell receptor beta chains below were found in one sample sequenced in a study of T cells in Graves' hyperthyroidism and ophthalmopathy. It was RNA transcripts that yielded the amplified TCR beta CDR3 regions. The HTBI primer set drove a first-round RT-PCR of the TCR CDR3. One entry per CDR3 protein results from TCRdb running MiXCR on the multiplex PCR reads. The sample lists 250,000 to 300,000 distinct CDR3 sequences; 13% to 15% were seen once. Material for sequencing was blood. Every receptor here comes from a woman in her 40s with Graves' hyperthyroidism that later progressed to Graves' ophthalmopathy.

The genes are TRBV5-6 and TRBJ2-7, with D perhaps given as TRBD1 or TRBD2 (5 bases each). Germline V gene lookup returns CDR1 SGHDT and CDR2 YYEEEE. Trimming left V 4 bases short and J 4 bases short, with 15 bases between. The CDR3 sequence is 14 residues long. The CDR3 region has the DNA TGTGCCAGCAGCGCCCAAACTTGGGGGTACGAGCAGTACTTC. Amino acid sequence: CASSAQTWGYEQYF.

The rearrangement joins TRBV6-1 to TRBJ1-2, with D perhaps TRBD1 (6 bases). The germline V gene has CDR1 MNHNS and CDR2 SASEGT. This CDR3 spans 13 amino acids. V lost 6 bases and J 8 bases, leaving 16 bases between the germline ends. CDR3 DNA sequence: TGTGCCAGCAGCAGCCTGGACAGACGCGGCTACACCTTC. Protein sequence: CASSSLDRRGYTF.

The chain carries TRBV6-1 and TRBJ2-2; tentatively, D is TRBD1 (5 bases). The ends were cut back, 10 bases at V and 5 bases at J, with 20 bases in the middle. The CDR3 contains 15 residues. CDR1 and CDR2 from the germline V gene are MNHNS and SASEGT. This CDR3 reads CANKVGPGITGELFF. For the CDR3, the DNA is TGTGCCAACAAGGTGGGGCCAGGGATAACCGGGGAGCTGTTTTTT.